Reported below is one T cell receptor beta chain. Antigen: not known. Researchers took RNA transcripts and amplified the TCR beta CDR3 regions from them. During a first-round RT-PCR of the TCR CDR3, the HTBI primer set was used. In TCRdb, the multiplex PCR reads were re-called with MiXCR into one record per CDR3 protein. Here the sample spans more than 650,000 distinct CDR3 sequences, 14% being singletons. The data were taken from a study of T cells in Graves' hyperthyroidism and ophthalmopathy. Study-wide findings and caveats: Onset of ophthalmopathy came a median approximately 6 months after the model predicted it. Most clonotypes that expanded in the thyroid above 0.001 also showed up in blood.

V lost 2 bases, J lost 1 base, and 5 bases lay in between. This CDR3 region has 12 residues. Germline V gene sequence: CDR1 SQVTM, CDR2 ANQGSEA. The clonotype comes from a woman between 18 and 29 years old with Graves' hyperthyroidism. This rearrangement joins TRBV29-1 to TRBJ1-1; D unclear. The sample was blood. The CDR3 region has the DNA TGCAGCGTTGAACCCTGGAACACTGAAGCTTTCTTT. Its protein product is CSVEPWNTEAFF. Supplemented by reference TRBV29-1 and TRBJ1-1, the full variable domain reads SAVISQKPSRDICQRGTSLTIQCQVDSQVTMMFWYRQQPGQSLTLIATANQGSEATYESGFVIDKFPISRPNLTFSTLTVSNMSPEDSSIYLCSVEPWNTEAFFGQGTRLTVV.